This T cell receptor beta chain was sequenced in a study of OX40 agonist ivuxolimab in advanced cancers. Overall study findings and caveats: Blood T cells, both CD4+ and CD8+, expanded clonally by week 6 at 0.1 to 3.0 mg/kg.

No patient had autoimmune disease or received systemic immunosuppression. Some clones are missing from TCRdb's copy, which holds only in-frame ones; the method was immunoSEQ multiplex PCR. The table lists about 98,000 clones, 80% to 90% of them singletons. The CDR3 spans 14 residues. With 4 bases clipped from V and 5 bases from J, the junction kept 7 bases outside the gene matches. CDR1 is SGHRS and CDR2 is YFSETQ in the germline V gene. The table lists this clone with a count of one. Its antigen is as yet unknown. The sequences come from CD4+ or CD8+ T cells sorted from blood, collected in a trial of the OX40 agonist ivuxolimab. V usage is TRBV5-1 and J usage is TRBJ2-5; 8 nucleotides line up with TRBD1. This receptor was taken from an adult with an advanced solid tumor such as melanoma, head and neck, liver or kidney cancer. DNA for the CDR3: TGCGCCAGCAGCCTGGACAGGGAGGCGGAGACCCAGTACTTC. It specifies CASSLDREAETQYF.